This record looks at one T cell receptor beta chain sequence and its context. The antigen is undetermined. V dropped 2 bases and J dropped 3 bases, with 4 bases sitting between them. CDR1 is SGHAT, CDR2 FQDESV, per germline (reference sequence). CDR3 length: 13 amino acids. The data were taken from a study of early T cells in non-severe SARS-CoV-2 infection. The wider study: Chains from this unsorted whole-blood bulk RNA could not be paired.

Individual cDNA molecules received unique molecular identifiers. TCRdb analysed the 5' RACE reads with MiXCR anew, one entry per CDR3 protein. The sample has tens of thousands of distinct CDR3 sequences, around 8.9% seen once. Overall study results and limits: Matching with VDJdb favored anti-spike CD8 responses (missing private and CD4 specificities).

The TCR sequence derives from an adult who was a healthcare worker with PCR-confirmed SARS-CoV-2 infection or an uninfected control (not recorded which). This chain joins TRBV11-1 and TRBJ2-2; D is uncertain. Sequencing was performed on whole blood. CDR3 sequence: CASSLTDTGELFF. The CDR3 bases are TGTGCCAGCAGCTTAACAGACACCGGGGAGCTGTTTTTT.